This TCR beta chain is drawn from a study of identical twins (dated by TCRdb to about 2016). For context, the study as a whole: To test whether fetal clonotypes persist, this study deep-sequenced TCR alpha and beta repertoires from monozygotic twins, from unrelated adults of various ages, and from cord blood. To rule out contamination, the twin experiments were replicated at different times with different library preparation protocols. Study-wide conclusions, independent of this receptor: Invariant T cells such as MAIT and iNKT could partly confound zero-insertion analyses, although diverse VJ usage argued against such confounding for most clonotypes. Excess twin sharing in beta out-of-frame sequences was weaker because fewer shared sequences lowered the signal-to-noise ratio. In monozygotic twins, recombination models systematically underestimated out-of-frame TCR alpha sharing, but the models matched the sharing seen between unrelated individuals. Conclusions relied on cross-sectional statistical analysis, since the same donors could not be followed over many years. Fewer insertions were carried by abundant cord blood beta clonotypes; a weaker similar trend was observed in young adult naive repertoires, while no such trend was observed in memory repertoires. Compared with coincidental sharing between unrelated individuals, out-of-frame TCR alpha sequences shared between twins showed an excess of sequences with low generation probability.

Every donor was a healthy Caucasian. Miltenyi CD45RO+ enrichment and human naive T-cell isolation kits were used to isolate memory (CD45RO+) and naive T cells from PBMC. Relative to germline, V is 4 bases shorter and J is 6 bases shorter, with 10 bases between their ends. CDR1 and CDR2, looked up from the germline V gene (reference sequence), are DFQATT and SNEGSKA. CDR3 length: 12 amino acids, cysteine to phenylalanine. The retained sequence is limited to the CDR3, 36 bases, with the frame set at the first base. Ten or more counts support this clonotype. Its antigen has not been determined. No much larger clone exists at a distance of one base, and base qualities are not known. The library was generated by 5' RACE. Sequenced on an Illumina HiSeq 2000. A universal primer binding site was added through template switching, and the final cDNA carried a unique molecular identifier so that TCR cDNA molecules could be counted accurately. First-strand cDNA for TCR alpha and beta chains was synthesized from specific primers in the conserved constant-segment region. Each cDNA library was double barcoded, with a SMART-Mk sample barcode plus Illumina barcodes, to control for contamination. TruSeq adapter sequences and Illumina sample barcodes were added in two successive PCR steps. The TCR alpha and beta cDNA libraries were sequenced on the Illumina HiSeq platform using custom primers. The study's own analysis went as follows. Raw reads were processed with MiGEC to extract unique molecular identifiers, and MiXCR was used to determine CDR3 positions. Recombination models were inferred per individual with the repgenHMM and IGoR tools using an EM algorithm. The analysis of shared clonotypes was done with the tcR package in R, with sharing normalized by the product of cloneset sizes. To study raw recombination without the effects of thymic and clonal selection, out-of-frame nonproductive sequences were analyzed. TCRdb redid the processing of the public reads, applying fastp at Q25 and MiXCR, and retained in-frame beta chains. Duplicate CDR3 protein sequences are folded into a single record with the most common DNA and genes. None of the V and J calls come from the authors' own analysis; TCRdb made them. Counted in this sample were about 100,000 distinct CDR3 sequences; about 6.1% of them appeared once. 12% of the sample is held by the ten biggest clonotypes.

Source material: memory T cells sorted from blood. The cell subset or site label here, explained by the study, means: CD45RO+ enriched T cells. The chain employs TRBV20-1 and TRBJ2-1; the D gene cannot be named for sure. The receptor comes from a woman aged 45-60 years in good health. The CDR3 protein: CSANYGPNEQFF. The DNA is as follows: TGCAGTGCTAATTACGGCCCCAATGAGCAGTTCTTC.